In this sample, the clone carrying this T cell receptor beta chain turned up a few times. How the authors handled the data: Reference gene primer amplification in the assay estimated nucleated cell counts. Using immunoSEQ multiplex PCR, the repertoire was profiled, and TCRdb retains in-frame clones only, with some absent. That table is the source of V, J and clone size, and D and trimming were worked out from the DNA. Of 180,000 or so clones detected, 76% appear once; the ten largest clones hold roughly 8.8%. This sample is drawn from a study of blood T cell repertoires in COVID-19. Study details: The samples span acute and convalescent COVID-19 from the United States, Italy and Spain. Sources were T cells, B-cell-depleted T cells, or PBMCs; the material itself was cDNA or gDNA.

The V end was cut by 4 bases, the J end by 4 bases, with 10 bases between. The CDR3 totals 13 residues. Germline CDR1 reads MNHEY; CDR2 reads SVGAGI. This rearrangement joins TRBV6-5 to TRBJ1-1; no clear D gene. Sequencing was performed on peripheral blood. The TCR comes from a woman aged 45-60 years with active or convalescent COVID-19. In DNA form, the CDR3 reads TGTGCCAGCAGTTGGGTCTCGGGCACTGAAGCTTTCTTT. The encoded protein is CASSWVSGTEAFF.